Below, 9 T cell receptor beta chains from the same sample are listed, as sequenced in a study of preoperative IRX-2 immunotherapy in early breast cancer (dated by TCRdb to the late 2010s). Receptor amplification or capture employed the immunoSEQ multiplex PCR assay. The table comes from immuneACCESS by way of TCRdb, which keeps in-frame sequences with V and J called. Part of the clones is missing from these tables; in studies checked, under half for an unresolved V gene and the rest for unknown reasons. Across this sample there are around 34,000 clones, with over 80% seen only once. The ten largest clonotypes hold about 2.7% of the sample. In light of the paper, this sample's treatment or condition label describes: preoperative locoregional IRX-2 cytokine immunotherapy. Sequences were derived from lymph node tissue, sampled from a patient treated with IRX-2 immunotherapy. These receptors were obtained from a human donor with breast cancer.

The chain joins TRBV28 to TRBJ2-1; perhaps TRBD1 as D (5 bases). The V gene lost 2 bases and the J gene lost 2 bases, with 13 bases spanning the gap. There are 16 residues in the CDR3. Germline lookup yields CDR1 MDHEN and CDR2 SYDVKM. The CDR3 DNA reads TGTGCCAGCAGTTTAGGTGACAGTCTCCCCTACAATGAGCAGTTCTTC. Its protein product is CASSLGDSLPYNEQFF.

In its sample, this clone was seen once. This sequence joins TRBV18 and TRBJ2-7, with D maybe TRBD2 (7 bases). The CDR3 covers 16 residues. Trimming shortened V by 3 bases and J by 5 bases, and 20 bases separated the two germline ends. Per the germline V gene, CDR1 is KGHSH and CDR2 is LQKENI. CDR3 residues: CASSPLRGPGGHEQYF. The CDR3 DNA reads TGTGCCAGCTCACCGCTTCGAGGACCCGGGGGGCACGAGCAGTACTTC.

In this sample, this clone turned up once. The V call is TRBV6-8, the J call TRBJ2-7, with TRBD1 matching over 8 bases. The germline gives CDR1 MNHGY, CDR2 SAAAGT. The CDR3 is 14 amino acids. V lost 10 bases to trimming and J lost 6 bases; unmatched junction nucleotides: 14. CDR3 loop: CATNRSGQGGEQYF. In nucleotides, the CDR3 is TGTGCCACGAATCGAAGCGGACAGGGTGGCGAGCAGTACTTC.

This clone appeared a single time. The chain joins TRBV28 to TRBJ2-5, with D possibly being TRBD1 (6 bases). Germline-derived CDR1 and CDR2 are MDHEN and SYDVKM. The CDR3 totals 13 residues. Trimming removed 5 bases from V and 5 bases from J, with 12 bases in between. In DNA form, the CDR3 reads TGTGCCAGCAGTAACAGGGTTGGGGAGACCCAGTACTTC. This codes for CASSNRVGETQYF.

This clone has only a few counts. The chain recombines TRBV5-1 with TRBJ2-7, with D maybe TRBD1 (5 bases). Germline V gene data show CDR1 as SGHRS and CDR2 as YFSETQ. The CDR3 contains 14 residues. Trimming cost V 3 bases and J 1 base, with 11 bases left between them. The CDR3: CASSSQGVSYEQYF. In DNA form, the CDR3 reads TGCGCCAGCAGCTCCCAGGGCGTTTCCTACGAGCAGTACTTC.

V usage is TRBV18 and J usage is TRBJ2-7; the D is unclear. The CDR3 runs to 13 residues. Trimming left V 5 bases short and J 7 bases short, with 15 bases between. CDR1 is KGHSH, CDR2 LQKENI, per germline. CDR3 DNA: TGTGCCAGCTCAAGGACGGACGCGATTGAGCAGTACTTC. Amino acids: CASSRTDAIEQYF.

This chain joins TRBV19 and TRBJ2-5; 8 nucleotides match TRBD1. The CDR3 totals 13 residues. V lost 7 bases to trimming and J lost 3 bases; unmatched junction nucleotides: 4. Germline V gene data show CDR1 as LNHDA and CDR2 as SQIVND (reference sequence). Written as DNA, the CDR3 is TGTGCCAGTAATCCGGGACAGGAAGAGACCCAGTACTTC. It codes for CASNPGQEETQYF.

The chain couples TRBV28 to TRBJ2-7; 10 bases fit TRBD1. The germline V gene encodes CDR1 MDHEN and CDR2 SYDVKM. The V gene end was trimmed by 6 bases and the J gene end by 1 base; junction bases not matched to a gene: 12. The CDR3 extends over 17 amino acids. The CDR3 is CASRSGEEGQGSYEQYF. DNA for the CDR3: TGTGCCAGCAGAAGTGGGGAAGAGGGACAGGGGTCCTACGAGCAGTACTTC.

J is TRBJ2-6 and V is TRBV1; the DNA was not used to check the table's D call, TRBD2. TRBV1 is labeled a pseudogene. CDR3 length: 18 residues. The CDR3 sequence is CASSRMRGRSSGANVLTF. In DNA, the CDR3 is TGCGCCAGCAGCCGAATGCGGGGACGGAGCTCTGGGGCCAACGTCCTGACTTTC.